This T cell receptor (beta chain) was captured in a study of T cells in Graves' hyperthyroidism and ophthalmopathy. When ophthalmopathy did not progress within 18 months, Graves' hyperthyroidism was considered stable. The study left out patients who had uncontrolled infection, other autoimmune disease, pregnancy or lactation. Diagnostic assessment was based on clinical symptoms, serum thyroxine and TRAb, thyroid ultrasound and orbital computed tomography. Amplified regions were TCR beta CDR3 sequences from RNA transcripts. With the HTBI primer set, the TCR CDR3 went through a first round of RT-PCR. TCRdb recomputed calls from the multiplex PCR reads with MiXCR, one row per CDR3 protein. Of a few hundred thousand distinct CDR3 sequences in the sample, roughly 25% were seen once. V lost 6 bases and J lost 0, with 15 bases in between. In germline, CDR1 is DFQATT, CDR2 SNEGSKA (reference sequence). CDR3 length equals 14 residues.

Regarding the study as a whole: With a median lead of about 6.9 months before onset, the model predicted ophthalmopathy.

Comments on this clonotype: Antigen specificity is unknown.

This chain links TRBV20-1 with TRBJ2-7; D is possibly TRBD2 (6 bases). The source is a man in his forties or fifties with Graves' hyperthyroidism. Sequencing was performed on blood. CDR3 sequence: CSAVPAGSSYEQYF. In nucleotides, the CDR3 is TGCAGTGCCGTACCAGCGGGCAGCTCCTACGAGCAGTACTTC.